The clone carrying this TCR beta chain was counted a few times. TCRdb called the PCR reads again in MiXCR, with one record for every CDR3 protein. Found here are fewer than 8,000 distinct CDR3 sequences, roughly 45% of them singletons; the top ten hold about 9.4%. This record belongs to a study of immune characterization of retroperitoneal liposarcoma. The CDR3 runs to 14 residues. J lost 6 bases, V lost 4 bases, and 5 bases had no gene match. The germline V gene has CDR1 MNHEY and CDR2 SVGAGI. V gene TRBV6-5 combines with J gene TRBJ2-1; 8 nucleotides align to TRBD2. This clonotype was obtained from a male donor with retroperitoneal liposarcoma. Sequencing was carried out using tumor tissue. In nucleotides, the CDR3 is TGTGCCAGCAGTTTGGGACTAGTTTCCAATGAGCAGTTCTTC. Translating gives CASSLGLVSNEQFF.